The table lists the clone carrying this T cell receptor beta chain with a count of one. Its antigen is currently unknown. The study drew its donors from healthy HIV-negative adults without recent acute infections or vaccinations. The data belong to a study of shared clonotypes between healthy human individuals. Study-level findings and limits: The genetic and exposure-history diversity represented was limited by few donors.

Germline CDR1 reads SGHRS; CDR2 reads YFSETQ. This CDR3 contains 16 residues. V dropped 5 bases and J dropped 0 bases, with 18 bases sitting between them. Original methodology: ImmunoSEQ supplied junction-only sequences lacking quality scores, so filtering was different. TCRdb keeps only in-frame clones here, not all; method: immunoSEQ multiplex PCR. V and J calls and clone size are given by that table; D and trimming were obtained from the DNA. The data hold about 1 million clones, with about 77% observed a single time. The chain is built from TRBV5-1 and TRBJ2-7; no clear D gene. The material sequenced was memory CD4+ T cells sorted from blood. Subset indicated: CD45RA-negative fraction. The source of this sequence is a young man in good health. The DNA for the CDR3 is TGCGCCAGCAGGGTCCTTAGTGTCGGCAGCTCCTACGAGCAGTACTTC. It is translated as CASRVLSVGSSYEQYF.